This T cell receptor (beta chain) derives from a study of OX40 agonist ivuxolimab in advanced cancers. Overall study results and limits: Clonal expansion was among the lowest in partial responders at 0.1-3.0 mg/kg, especially CD8+. CD8+ T cells (on average) carried more expanded clones than CD4+ T cells.

The protocol was immunoSEQ multiplex PCR, while the TCRdb copy is restricted to in-frame clones and leaves out a portion. The sample yields approximately 65,000 clones, around 88% seen once. This clone showed up just once. Its antigen is as yet unknown. V was pared by 2 bases and J by 6 bases, with 12 bases between. CDR3 length: 13 amino acids. In germline, CDR1 is SGHNT, CDR2 YYREEE (reference sequence). This chain links TRBV5-4 with TRBJ2-7, with unresolved D. This sequence originates from an adult with an advanced solid tumor such as melanoma, head and neck, liver or kidney cancer. The sequencing used CD4+ or CD8+ T cells sorted from blood, collected in a trial of the OX40 agonist ivuxolimab. The CDR3: CASSFLKGGEQYF. The DNA for the CDR3 is TGTGCCAGCAGCTTCCTCAAGGGTGGCGAGCAGTACTTC. The full variable domain, in which reference TRBV5-4 and TRBJ2-7 provide the parts outside the CDR3, is ETGVTQSPTHLIKTRGQQVTLRCSSQSGHNTVSWYQQALGQGPQFIFQYYREEENGRGNFPPRFSGLQFPNYSSELNVNALELDDSALYLCASSFLKGGEQYFGPGTRLTVT.